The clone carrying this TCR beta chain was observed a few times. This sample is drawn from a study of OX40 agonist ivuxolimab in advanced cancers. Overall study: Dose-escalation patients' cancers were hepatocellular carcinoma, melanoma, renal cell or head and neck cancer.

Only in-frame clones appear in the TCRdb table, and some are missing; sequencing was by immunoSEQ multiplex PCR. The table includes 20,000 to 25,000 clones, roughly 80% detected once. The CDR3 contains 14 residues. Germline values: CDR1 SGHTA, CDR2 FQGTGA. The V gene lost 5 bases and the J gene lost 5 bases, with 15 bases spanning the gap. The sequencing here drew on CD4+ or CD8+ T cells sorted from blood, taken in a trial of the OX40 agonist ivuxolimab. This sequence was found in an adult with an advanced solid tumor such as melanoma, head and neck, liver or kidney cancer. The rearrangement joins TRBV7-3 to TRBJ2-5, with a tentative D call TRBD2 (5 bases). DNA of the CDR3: TGTGCCAGCAGCCTGCACTATTCGGGGGAGACCCAGTACTTC. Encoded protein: CASSLHYSGETQYF.